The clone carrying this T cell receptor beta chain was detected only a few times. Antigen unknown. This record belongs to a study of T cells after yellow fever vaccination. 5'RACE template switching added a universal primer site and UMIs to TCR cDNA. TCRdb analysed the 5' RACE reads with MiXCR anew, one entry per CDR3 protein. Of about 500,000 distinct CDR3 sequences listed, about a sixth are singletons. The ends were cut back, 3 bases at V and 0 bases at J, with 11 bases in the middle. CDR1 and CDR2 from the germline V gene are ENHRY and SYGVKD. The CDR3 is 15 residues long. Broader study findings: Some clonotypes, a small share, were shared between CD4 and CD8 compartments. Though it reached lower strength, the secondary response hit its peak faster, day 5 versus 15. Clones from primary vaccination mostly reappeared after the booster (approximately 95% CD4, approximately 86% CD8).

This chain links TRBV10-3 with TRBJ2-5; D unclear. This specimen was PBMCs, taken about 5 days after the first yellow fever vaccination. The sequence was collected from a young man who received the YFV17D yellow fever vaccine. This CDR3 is CAISDPEPYQETQYF. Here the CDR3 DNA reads TGTGCCATCAGTGATCCGGAGCCCTACCAAGAGACCCAGTACTTC.